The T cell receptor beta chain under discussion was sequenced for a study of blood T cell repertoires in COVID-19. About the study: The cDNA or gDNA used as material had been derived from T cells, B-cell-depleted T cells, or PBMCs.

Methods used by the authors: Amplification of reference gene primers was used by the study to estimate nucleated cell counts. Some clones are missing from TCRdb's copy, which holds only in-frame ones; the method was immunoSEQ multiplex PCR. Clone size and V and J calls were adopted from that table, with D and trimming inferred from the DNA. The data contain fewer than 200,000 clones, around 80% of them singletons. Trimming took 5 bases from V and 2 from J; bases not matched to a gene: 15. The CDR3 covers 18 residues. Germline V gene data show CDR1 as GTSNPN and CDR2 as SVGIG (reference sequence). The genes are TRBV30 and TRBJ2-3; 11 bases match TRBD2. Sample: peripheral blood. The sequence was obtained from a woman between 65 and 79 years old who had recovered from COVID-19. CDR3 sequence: CAWGTKLAGEISTDTQYF. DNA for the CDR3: TGTGCCTGGGGAACAAAACTAGCGGGGGAGATCTCCACAGATACGCAGTATTTT.